This paragraph reports one T cell receptor beta chain. Its antigen remains unknown. The sample belongs to a study of CD8 T cells in Susac syndrome. About the study: When blood was drawn, patients with Susac syndrome were on intravenous immunoglobulin alone, on corticosteroids, or therapy-naive. Study results and limitations: Only a relatively small number of individuals were included in the TCR sequencing and HLA analysis.

Sequencing targeted TCR beta in T cells from blood (CD8+ and CD4+). A quantity of about 0.5 to 1 ug RNA underwent reverse transcription using random hexamers. An immunoSEQ multiplex PCR generated amplified TCR beta CDR3 products spanning 54 Vbeta and 13 Jbeta. TCRdb re-analysed the immunoSEQ multiplex PCR reads in MiXCR, keeping a single row per CDR3 protein. The sample includes 150,000 or so distinct CDR3 sequences, 85% to 95% of them seen just once. Germline V gene sequence: CDR1 SNHLY, CDR2 FYNNEI. The CDR3 loop spans 17 amino acids. Trimming stripped 6 bases from V and 0 bases from J, with 15 bases between.

The receptor was isolated from a human donor with Susac syndrome. The V gene is TRBV2, the J gene TRBJ2-6; tentatively, D is TRBD2 (6 bases). The sample was CD4+ T cells from PBMCs. Here the CDR3 reads CASRVGGMSSGANVLTF. In nucleotides, the CDR3 is TGTGCCAGCAGGGTCGGGGGAATGAGCTCTGGGGCCAACGTCCTGACTTTC.